One and the same sample provided the 21 T cell receptor beta chains below, sequenced in a study of cytomegalovirus exposure and HLA in healthy donors. 60 Vbeta and 13 Jbeta primers were used in PCR. Sequencing used immunoSEQ multiplex PCR; TCRdb keeps in-frame clones, though not all of them. The table lists just over 20,000 clones, with roughly a fifth in the top ten. Sequencing was done on a sample of PBMCs. Every receptor here comes from a man between 60 and 70 years old in good health and CMV-seropositive.

The gene calls are TRBV19 and TRBJ2-7; tentatively, D is TRBD2 (6 bases). The germline V gene has CDR1 LNHDA and CDR2 SQIVND (reference sequence). V dropped 4 bases and J dropped 3 bases, with 16 bases sitting between them. The CDR3 runs to 15 residues. CDR3: CASSNSQLAGYEQYF. CDR3 bases: TGTGCCAGTAGTAATTCCCAACTAGCTGGCTACGAGCAGTACTTC.

The chain links TRBV4-1 to TRBJ2-5, with TRBD2 identical over 13 bases. The V gene end was trimmed by 1 base and the J gene end by 7 bases; junction bases not matched to a gene: 6. The CDR3 runs 16 residues. CDR1 and CDR2 (germline): MGHRA, YSYEKL. The chain's CDR3 is CASSQGLAGGSGTQYF. CDR3 in DNA: TGCGCCAGCAGCCAAGGACTAGCGGGAGGCAGCGGGACCCAGTACTTC.

The chain links TRBV5-1 to TRBJ2-7; 8 bases match TRBD2. Germline trimming cut 3 bases from V and 5 bases from J; bases unmatched to any gene: 10. Germline assignment: CDR1 SGHRS and CDR2 YFSETQ. The CDR3 has 15 residues. In nucleotides, the CDR3 is TGCGCCAGCAGCTCCCTCCCGGGACTAGGAGACGAGCAGTACTTC. Translation: CASSSLPGLGDEQYF.

The V gene is TRBV5-6, the J gene TRBJ2-7, with D possibly TRBD1 on 5 matching bases. V shed 0 bases and J shed 2 bases, with 12 bases lying between them. Per the germline V gene, CDR1 is SGHDT and CDR2 is YYEEEE. There are 15 residues in the CDR3. CDR3 sequence reads: CASSLVSGHTYEQYF. The CDR3 DNA sequence: TGTGCCAGCAGCTTGGTGTCAGGACATACCTACGAGCAGTACTTC.

The chain joins TRBV18 to TRBJ2-5; TRBD2 is a possible D gene (5 bases). V lost 0 bases and J 5 bases, leaving 10 bases between the germline ends. This CDR3 spans 14 amino acids. Germline CDR1 KGHSH, CDR2 LQKENI. The CDR3 nucleotides are TGTGCCAGCTCACCACCCGGGGTGCGGGAGACCCAGTACTTC. Translating it yields CASSPPGVRETQYF. The entire variable domain, with the rest obtained from reference TRBV18 and TRBJ2-5, is as follows: NAGVMQNPRHLVRRRGQEARLRCSPMKGHSHVYWYRQLPEEGLKFMVYLQKENIIDESGMPKERFSAEFPKEGPSILRIQQVVRGDSAAYFCASSPPGVRETQYFGPGTRLLVL.

The V call is TRBV18, the J call TRBJ1-2; D not resolved. The V gene lost 6 bases and the J gene lost 3 bases, with 26 bases spanning the gap. The CDR3 sequence is 18 residues long. CDR1 is KGHSH, CDR2 LQKENI, per germline. CDR3 loop: CASSPSRVSVLVDYGYTF. The CDR3 DNA follows: TGTGCCAGCTCCCCGAGCCGGGTCAGCGTCCTTGTTGACTATGGCTACACCTTC. Looking up the rest from reference TRBV18 and TRBJ1-2 gives the full variable domain: NAGVMQNPRHLVRRRGQEARLRCSPMKGHSHVYWYRQLPEEGLKFMVYLQKENIIDESGMPKERFSAEFPKEGPSILRIQQVVRGDSAAYFCASSPSRVSVLVDYGYTFGSGTRLTVV.

This chain connects TRBV27 to TRBJ2-1; 12 bases match TRBD2. This CDR3 is 15 amino acids long. The J segment lost 5 bases and the V segment lost 7 bases, leaving 6 bases of the junction unmatched. The V gene's germline CDR1 is MNHEY and CDR2 SMNVEV (reference sequence). CDR3 DNA: TGTGCCAGCACCCTGACTAGCGGGAGAAACAATGAGCAGTTCTTC. This translates into CASTLTSGRNNEQFF.

The chain has TRBV11-2 and TRBJ1-5, with 9 positions matching TRBD1. The CDR3 consists of 18 residues. Trimming at V came to 7 bases and at J to 1 base, leaving 14 bases not matched to a gene. Looked up from germline, CDR1 is SGHAT and CDR2 is FQNNGV. The CDR3 sequence is CASTLHTLDRGSNQPQHF. In DNA form, the CDR3 reads TGTGCCAGCACCCTTCACACCTTGGACAGGGGAAGCAATCAGCCCCAGCATTTT.

This chain links TRBV9 with TRBJ1-1; possibly TRBD1 for D (6 bases). V was pared by 0 bases and J by 4 bases, with 13 bases between. The CDR3 loop spans 15 amino acids. The germline gives CDR1 SGDLS, CDR2 YYNGEE. Here the CDR3 DNA reads TGTGCCAGCAGCGTAGGGGGACAAAGAGGCACTGAAGCTTTCTTT. Protein sequence: CASSVGGQRGTEAFF. The variable domain in full, completed from reference TRBV9 and TRBJ1-1, reads DSGVTQTPKHLITATGQRVTLRCSPRSGDLSVYWYQQSLDQGLQFLIQYYNGEERAKGNILERFSAQQFPDLHSELNLSSLELGDSALYFCASSVGGQRGTEAFFGQGTRLTVV.

Concerning this clone itself: An end of the junction does not agree with germline; a read error may underlie this. V and J are TRBV7-9 and TRBJ1-1; D unresolved. CDR3 size: 10 residues. The germline gives CDR1 SEHNR, CDR2 FQNEAQ (reference sequence). The CDR3 sequence is CASSSTSPWF. The CDR3 nucleotides read TGTGCCAGCAGCTCGACAAGCCCATGGTTT. The full variable domain, in which reference TRBV7-9 and TRBJ1-1 provide the parts outside the CDR3, is DTGVSQNPRHKITKRGQNVTFRCDPISEHNRLYWYRQTLGQGPEFLTYFQNEAQLEKSRLLSDRFSAERPKGSFSTLEIQRTEQGDSAMYLCASSSTSPWFGQGTRLTVV.

The CDR3 coding sequence is TGTGCCAGCAGTGAAGCCCGCGGGAACACTGAAGCTTTCTTT. It yields the protein CASSEARGNTEAFF. The rearrangement uses TRBV6-1 and TRBJ1-1; D not resolved. The V gene's germline CDR1 is MNHNS and CDR2 SASEGT. V was pared by 0 bases and J by 1 base, with 6 bases between. The CDR3 totals 14 residues.

The V call is TRBV4-1, the J call TRBJ2-3; D might be TRBD2 (6 bases). Trimming shortened V by 4 bases and J by 1 base, and 12 bases separated the two germline ends. The CDR3 contains 15 residues. Germline lookup yields CDR1 MGHRA and CDR2 YSYEKL. CDR3 residues: CASSRPASGTDTQYF. CDR3 DNA: TGCGCCAGCAGCCGCCCGGCTAGCGGCACAGATACGCAGTATTTT.

The gene calls are TRBV5-6 and TRBJ2-1, with 7 bases identical to TRBD1. CDR1 is SGHDT, CDR2 YYEEEE, per germline. This CDR3 region has 14 residues. The J segment lost 5 bases and the V segment lost 1 base, leaving 3 bases of the junction unmatched. This CDR3 is CASSLRQGHNEQFF. The CDR3 DNA reads TGTGCCAGCAGCTTGAGACAGGGCCACAATGAGCAGTTCTTC.

The J gene is TRBJ1-5, the V gene TRBV7-9; 7 bases align to TRBD1. Germline-derived CDR1 and CDR2 are SEHNR and FQNEAQ (reference sequence). The CDR3 runs to 14 residues. V shed 5 bases, J shed 7 bases, and the junction held 8 bases outside the gene matches. CDR3 in DNA: TGTGCCAGCAGCCTAGGGACAGTCGGACAGCCCCAGCATTTT. It specifies CASSLGTVGQPQHF. The entire variable domain, with the rest obtained from reference TRBV7-9 and TRBJ1-5, is as follows: DTGVSQNPRHKITKRGQNVTFRCDPISEHNRLYWYRQTLGQGPEFLTYFQNEAQLEKSRLLSDRFSAERPKGSFSTLEIQRTEQGDSAMYLCASSLGTVGQPQHFGDGTRLSIL.

V and J are TRBV19 and TRBJ2-7; 12 nucleotides agree with TRBD2. V trimming: 7 bases; J trimming: 4 bases; junction bases outside the gene matches: 20. The germline V gene has CDR1 LNHDA and CDR2 SQIVND (reference sequence). CDR3 length: 19 residues. This CDR3 is CASTREASGRGSDIYEQYF. CDR3 nucleotide sequence: TGTGCCAGTACACGCGAGGCTAGCGGGAGGGGTTCCGACATATACGAGCAGTACTTC.

The chain recombines TRBV27 with TRBJ1-2; D gene ambiguous. The CDR3 totals 13 residues. Between the trimmed V and J ends, which lost 5 bases and 1 base, there was a span of 8 bases. CDR1 MNHEY and CDR2 SMNVEV come from the germline V gene (reference sequence). CDR3 DNA: TGTGCCAGCAGTCCGAACAGTAACTATGGCTACACCTTC. Translating gives CASSPNSNYGYTF.

The J gene is TRBJ1-4, the V gene TRBV7-6; TRBD1 might be the D (6 bases). This CDR3 is 15 amino acids long. Trimming took off 1 base at V and 12 bases at J, with 18 bases between the two ends. From germline, CDR1 is SGHVS and CDR2 FNYEAQ. CDR3 bases: TGTGCCAGCAGCTTAGATGTGGGGGCGGCGGAGGAACTGTTTTTT. It encodes CASSLDVGAAEELFF.

The chain couples TRBV19 to TRBJ2-7, with 8 bases aligning to TRBD1. V dropped 6 bases and J dropped 3; count of bases not matched to a gene: 4. CDR3 length: 13 amino acids. CDR1 is LNHDA and CDR2 is SQIVND in the germline V gene (reference sequence). The CDR3 reads CASRRTGIYEQYF. CDR3 bases: TGTGCCAGTAGGCGGACAGGGATCTACGAGCAGTACTTC.

The chain has TRBV5-1 and TRBJ2-7; maybe TRBD1 (6 bases). Trimming stripped 3 bases from V and 3 bases from J, with 13 bases between. The CDR3 runs to 14 residues. The germline V gene has CDR1 SGHRS and CDR2 YFSETQ. The CDR3 sequence is CASSSDRGDYEQYF. In DNA form, the CDR3 reads TGCGCCAGCAGCTCGGACAGAGGGGACTACGAGCAGTACTTC.

The V gene is TRBV4-1, the J gene TRBJ2-1, with TRBD2 matching over 11 bases. The trim removed 3 bases at V and 5 bases at J, leaving 6 bases unmatched. The V gene's germline CDR1 is MGHRA and CDR2 YSYEKL. The length of the CDR3 is 16 residues. For the CDR3, the DNA is TGCGCCAGCAGCCAGGTAGCGGGAGGGCTGAACAATGAGCAGTTCTTC. Translating it yields CASSQVAGGLNNEQFF.

The chain recombines TRBV10-2 with TRBJ2-3; 7 bases fit TRBD2. V was clipped by 4 bases and J by 4 bases; unmatched bases: 8. The CDR3 runs to 15 residues. In germline, CDR1 is WSHSY, CDR2 SAAADI. CDR3 DNA: TGCGCCAGCAGTGGGCTAGCGGTCAGAGCAGATACGCAGTATTTT. Amino acid sequence: CASSGLAVRADTQYF.